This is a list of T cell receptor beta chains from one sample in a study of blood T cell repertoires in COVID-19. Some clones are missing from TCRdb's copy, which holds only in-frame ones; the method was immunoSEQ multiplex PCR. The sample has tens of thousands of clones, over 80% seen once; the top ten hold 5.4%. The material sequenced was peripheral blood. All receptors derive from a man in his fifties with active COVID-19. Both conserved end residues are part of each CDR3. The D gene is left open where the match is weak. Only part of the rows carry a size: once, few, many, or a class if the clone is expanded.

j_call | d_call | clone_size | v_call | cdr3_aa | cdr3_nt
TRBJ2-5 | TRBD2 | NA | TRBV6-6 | CASSYVLSSGEETQYF | TGTGCCAGCAGTTATGTGTTGTCTAGCGGGGAGGAGACCCAGTACTTC
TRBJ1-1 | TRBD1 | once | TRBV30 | CAWSTPGTVVTEAFF | TGTGCCTGGAGTACACCCGGGACAGTCGTGACTGAAGCTTTCTTT
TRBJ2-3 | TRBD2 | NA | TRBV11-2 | CASSLGLAGGQRDTQYF | TGTGCCAGCAGCCTCGGACTAGCGGGGGGGCAAAGAGATACGCAGTATTTT
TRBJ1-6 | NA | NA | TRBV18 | CASSPRLLAQGNNSPLHF | TGTGCCAGCTCACCACGTCTGTTAGCACAGGGAAATAATTCACCCCTCCACTTT
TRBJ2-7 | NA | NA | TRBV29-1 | CSVIGLESGNEQYF | TGCAGCGTTATCGGATTGGAGTCGGGAAACGAGCAGTACTTC
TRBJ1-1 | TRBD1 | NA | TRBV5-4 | CASSFQGAKTEAFF | TGTGCCAGCAGCTTCCAGGGGGCTAAGACTGAAGCTTTCTTT
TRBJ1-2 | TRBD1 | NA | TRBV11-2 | CASSQGTGGGYTF | TGTGCCAGCAGCCAAGGGACAGGGGGTGGCTACACCTTC
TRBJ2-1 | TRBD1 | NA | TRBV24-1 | CATSDLQGWDREQFF | TGTGCCACCAGTGATTTGCAGGGCTGGGACAGGGAGCAGTTCTTC
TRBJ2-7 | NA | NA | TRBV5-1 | CASSPPGIHEQYF | TGCGCCAGCAGCCCCCCAGGGATCCACGAGCAGTACTTC
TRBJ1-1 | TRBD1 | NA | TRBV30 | CAWSVLGQGNTEAFF | TGTGCCTGGAGTGTACTGGGACAGGGTAACACTGAAGCTTTCTTT
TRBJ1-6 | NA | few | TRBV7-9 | CASSLVGAGSPLHF | TGTGCCAGCAGCTTAGTAGGGGCAGGTTCACCCCTCCACTTT
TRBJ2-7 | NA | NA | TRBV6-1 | CASSANPTGFHYEQYF | TGTGCCAGCAGTGCGAACCCTACAGGGTTCCATTACGAGCAGTACTTC
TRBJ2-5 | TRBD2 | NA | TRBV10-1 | CASKKSLTGTSGGETQYF | TGCGCCAGCAAGAAGAGCCTGACCGGGACTAGCGGCGGCGAGACCCAGTACTTC
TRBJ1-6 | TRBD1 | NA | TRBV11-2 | CASSSDRVNYSPLHF | TGTGCCAGCAGCTCGGACAGGGTGAATTACTCACCCCTCCACTTT
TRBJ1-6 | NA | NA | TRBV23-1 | CASSQAVRLNPSSYNSPLHF | TGCGCCAGCAGTCAAGCGGTCCGTTTAAACCCTAGCTCCTATAATTCACCCCTCCACTTT
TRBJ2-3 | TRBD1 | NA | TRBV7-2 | CASRGRGLRTDTQYF | TGTGCCAGCCGAGGTAGGGGGCTTCGCACAGATACGCAGTATTTT
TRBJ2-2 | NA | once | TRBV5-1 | CASSSTASTGELFF | TGCGCCAGCAGCTCGACAGCCAGCACCGGGGAGCTGTTTTTT
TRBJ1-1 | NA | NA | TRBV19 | CAHPAHTARLEAFF | TGTGCCCACCCAGCGCACACGGCTCGACTGGAAGCTTTCTTT
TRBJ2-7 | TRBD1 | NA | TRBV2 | CASRPRQGTYYEQYF | TGTGCCAGCAGGCCGCGACAGGGGACCTACTACGAGCAGTACTTC
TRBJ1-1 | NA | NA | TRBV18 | CASSTGLTEAFF | TGTGCCAGCTCAACAGGGTTGACTGAAGCTTTCTTT
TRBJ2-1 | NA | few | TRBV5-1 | CASSLLGPYNEQFF | TGCGCCAGCAGCTTGCTGGGGCCCTACAATGAGCAGTTCTTC
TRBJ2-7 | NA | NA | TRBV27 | CASSLERSYEQYF | TGTGCCAGCAGTTTAGAGAGATCCTACGAGCAGTACTTC
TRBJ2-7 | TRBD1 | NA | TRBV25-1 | CASTEIGQGILFLEQYF | TGTGCCAGCACCGAGATCGGACAGGGGATTTTGTTTCTCGAGCAGTACTTC
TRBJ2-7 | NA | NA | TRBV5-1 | CASSLSGHEQYF | TGCGCCAGCAGCTTGTCAGGGCACGAGCAGTACTTC
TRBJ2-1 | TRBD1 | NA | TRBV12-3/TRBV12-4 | CASSWTGPNEQFF | TGTGCCAGCAGCTGGACAGGGCCCAATGAGCAGTTCTTC
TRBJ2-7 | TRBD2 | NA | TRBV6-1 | CASSEALAGYEQYF | TGTGCCAGCAGTGAAGCGCTAGCGGGCTACGAGCAGTACTTC
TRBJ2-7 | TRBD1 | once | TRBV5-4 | CASSWTGRHEQYF | TGTGCCAGCAGCTGGACAGGGAGGCACGAGCAGTACTTC
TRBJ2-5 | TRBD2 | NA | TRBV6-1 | CASSDLAGGPQETQYF | TGTGCCAGCAGTGACCTAGCGGGGGGGCCCCAAGAGACCCAGTACTTC
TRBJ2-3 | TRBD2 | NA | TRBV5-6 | CASSLTSGVKDTQYF | TGTGCCAGCAGCTTGACTAGCGGGGTTAAAGATACGCAGTATTTT
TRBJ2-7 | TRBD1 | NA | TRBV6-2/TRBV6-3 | CASIDSGTGLNEQYF | TGTGCCAGCATTGACTCCGGGACAGGTCTTAACGAGCAGTACTTC
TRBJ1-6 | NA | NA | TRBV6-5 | CASSSSQGKSSPLHF | TGTGCCAGCAGTTCTAGTCAGGGGAAGAGTTCACCCCTCCACTTT
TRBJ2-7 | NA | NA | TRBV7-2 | CASSLGPDEQYF | TGTGCCAGCAGCTTAGGGCCTGACGAGCAGTACTTC
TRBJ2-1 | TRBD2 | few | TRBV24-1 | CATQAGRSEQFF | TGTGCCACTCAGGCCGGGAGGAGTGAGCAGTTCTTC
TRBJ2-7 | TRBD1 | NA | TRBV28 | CASRGQGAAEQYF | TGTGCCAGCAGGGGCCAGGGGGCGGCCGAGCAGTACTTC
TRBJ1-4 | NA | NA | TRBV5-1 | CASSLGAAGEKLFF | TGCGCCAGCAGCTTGGGCGCGGCCGGCGAAAAACTGTTTTTT
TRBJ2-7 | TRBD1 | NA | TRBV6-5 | CASKKGAMPYEQYF | TGTGCCAGCAAGAAGGGGGCAATGCCCTACGAGCAGTACTTC
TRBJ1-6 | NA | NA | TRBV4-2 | CASSRGGGVGGLGNSPLHF | TGTGCCAGCAGCCGAGGGGGGGGCGTCGGTGGATTGGGGAATTCACCCCTCCACTTT
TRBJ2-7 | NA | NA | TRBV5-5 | CASSFDQYEQYF | TGTGCCAGCAGCTTCGATCAGTACGAGCAGTACTTC
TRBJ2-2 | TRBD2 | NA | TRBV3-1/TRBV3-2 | CASSQDGLAGGRTGELFF | TGTGCCAGCAGCCAGGACGGACTAGCGGGGGGGCGGACCGGGGAGCTGTTTTTT
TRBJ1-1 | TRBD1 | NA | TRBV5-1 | CASSLGVFRGNAEAFF | TGCGCCAGCAGCTTGGGTGTGTTCAGGGGGAACGCTGAAGCTTTCTTT